Listed below are T cell receptor beta chains from one sample, sequenced in a study of regulatory T cells in long-lasting Graves disease. TCRdb passed the multiplex PCR reads through MiXCR, listing each CDR3 protein once. The table has approximately 310,000 distinct CDR3 sequences, 18% seen once; the top ten hold roughly 35%. The source was peripheral blood mononuclear cells (PBMCs), collected at new diagnosis, from a patient treated with antithyroid drugs. These receptors came from a female donor with Graves disease. Each CDR3 is given without its conserved first and last residue. For some rows the clone size is stated as once, few or many, or as a class when expanded; others skip it.

CDR3aa | len | v_gene | abundance | j_gene
ASTWSSGANVLT | 12 | TRBV2 | many | TRBJ2-6
ASSTPAYEQY | 10 | TRBV28 | many | TRBJ2-7
SVVPGGSEKLF | 11 | TRBV29-1 | many | TRBJ1-4
ASSLQGLARETQY | 13 | TRBV28 | many | TRBJ2-5
ATSDLGEETQY | 11 | TRBV24-1 | many | TRBJ2-5
ASSRGQRLSYNSPLH | 15 | TRBV14 | many | TRBJ1-6
ASASGSHNTGELF | 13 | TRBV6-1 | many | TRBJ2-2
ASSYSTSGKGNEQF | 14 | TRBV6-5 | many | TRBJ2-1
ASSPGQQISPLH | 12 | TRBV19 | many | TRBJ1-6
ASSVESPYETQY | 12 | TRBV25-1 | many | TRBJ2-5
ASSEGGGLGYT | 11 | TRBV2 | once | TRBJ1-2
ASSQWHYGYT | 10 | TRBV3-1 | . | TRBJ1-2
ASSFQKDYEQY | 11 | TRBV27 | few | TRBJ2-7
ASSLSGQYTEAF | 12 | TRBV5-1 | . | TRBJ1-1
ATSDDGLASSTDTQY | 15 | TRBV24-1 | many | TRBJ2-3
ATSDTDLNYGYT | 12 | TRBV24-1 | few | TRBJ1-2
SAWTGSEY | 8 | TRBV20-1 | . | TRBJ2-5
ASSYSSGTYYNEQF | 14 | TRBV6-2/TRBV6-3 | . | TRBJ2-1
ATSSLNTGELF | 11 | TRBV15 | many | TRBJ2-2
ASSLVPPSGTQRDTQY | 16 | TRBV3-1 | many | TRBJ2-3
ASSEEGVYSNQPQH | 14 | TRBV2 | many | TRBJ1-5
ASSLEGTNTDTQY | 13 | TRBV7-2 | . | TRBJ2-3
ASSLPGSGVRDEQF | 14 | TRBV14 | many | TRBJ2-1
ASRHPPGENEKLF | 13 | TRBV28 | . | TRBJ1-4
ATSRSGFNTGELF | 13 | TRBV7-2 | few | TRBJ2-2
ASSFPGFNSPLH | 12 | TRBV27 | many | TRBJ1-6
AISESGGTGELF | 12 | TRBV10-3 | many | TRBJ2-2
ASSGAAPPAGEQF | 13 | TRBV12-3/TRBV12-4 | many | TRBJ2-1
ASSPRTSGSWETQY | 14 | TRBV19 | many | TRBJ2-5
ASTRTGFGRSDTGELF | 16 | TRBV27 | . | TRBJ2-2
SAIPVAGGLTGETQY | 15 | TRBV20-1 | . | TRBJ2-5
SARDSGREGGEQF | 13 | TRBV20-1 | many | TRBJ2-1
ASSLTASGRYYNEQF | 15 | TRBV11-2 | many | TRBJ2-1
ASSPGTVGYGYT | 12 | TRBV6-1 | many | TRBJ1-2
ASSLFDRGDNNEQF | 14 | TRBV18 | few | TRBJ2-1
ASSSTGTKGSTQY | 13 | TRBV12-3/TRBV12-4 | many | TRBJ2-5
ASRETQLGTGELF | 13 | TRBV2 | many | TRBJ2-2
ASRKRGAAF | 9 | TRBV6-1 | . | TRBJ1-1
ASSSRAYTQY | 10 | TRBV11-2 | once | TRBJ2-3
ASNIRRTSGRVGNNEQF | 17 | TRBV28 | many | TRBJ2-1
ASSEASGMGMDTQY | 14 | TRBV27 | many | TRBJ2-3
ASSFRRLTHEQF | 12 | TRBV27 | few | TRBJ2-1
LVGRGEQF | 8 | TRBV6-2/TRBV6-3 | . | TRBJ2-1
ASSRARSRSQETQY | 14 | TRBV11-3 | many | TRBJ2-5
ASSATSGSAEQF | 12 | TRBV5-6 | . | TRBJ2-1
ASSPRGSSLDTQY | 13 | TRBV11-2 | many | TRBJ2-3
ASSLGTSSYEQF | 12 | TRBV5-6 | . | TRBJ2-1
ASSPLGSLSEPLAKNIQY | 18 | TRBV18 | . | TRBJ2-4
ASIRASGYEQY | 11 | TRBV9 | many | TRBJ2-7
ASSSGAGAGSPLH | 13 | TRBV7-2 | many | TRBJ1-6
ASSLRTGGNQPQH | 13 | TRBV12-3/TRBV12-4 | many | TRBJ1-5
ASRPASGVTEQY | 12 | TRBV6-1 | many | TRBJ2-7
ASRGGESSGANVLT | 14 | TRBV2 | many | TRBJ2-6
AWTRTSGNTGELF | 13 | TRBV30 | . | TRBJ2-2
SATGTPDQPQH | 11 | TRBV20-1 | . | TRBJ1-5
ASSQDDGTEAF | 11 | TRBV4-1 | . | TRBJ1-1
SAGDTGLSYNEQF | 13 | TRBV20-1 | many | TRBJ2-1
ASAGTSGMEEQY | 12 | TRBV12-3/TRBV12-4 | many | TRBJ2-7